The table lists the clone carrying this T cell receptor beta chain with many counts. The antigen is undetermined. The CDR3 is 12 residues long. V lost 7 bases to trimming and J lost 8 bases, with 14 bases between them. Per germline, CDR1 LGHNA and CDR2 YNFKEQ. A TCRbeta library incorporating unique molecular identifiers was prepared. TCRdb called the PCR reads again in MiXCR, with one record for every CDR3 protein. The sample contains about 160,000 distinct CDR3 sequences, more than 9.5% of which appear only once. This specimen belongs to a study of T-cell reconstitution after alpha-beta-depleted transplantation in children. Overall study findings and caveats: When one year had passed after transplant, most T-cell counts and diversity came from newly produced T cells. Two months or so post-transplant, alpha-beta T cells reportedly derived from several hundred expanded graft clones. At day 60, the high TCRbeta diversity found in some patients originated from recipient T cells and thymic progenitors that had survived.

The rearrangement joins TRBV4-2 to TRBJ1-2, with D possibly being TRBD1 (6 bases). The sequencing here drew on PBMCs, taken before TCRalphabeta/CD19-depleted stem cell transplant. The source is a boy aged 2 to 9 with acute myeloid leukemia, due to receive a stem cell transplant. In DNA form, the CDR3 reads TGTGCCAGCACGCCCAGGGGTGGCGGCTACACCTTC. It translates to CASTPRGGGYTF.